This T cell receptor beta chain was sequenced during a study of OX40 agonist ivuxolimab in advanced cancers. About the investigation overall: The costimulatory receptor OX40 (CD134) was targeted by ivuxolimab, a fully human IgG2 agonistic monoclonal antibody. Intravenous ivuxolimab was administered to patients every 2 weeks at six dose levels: 0.01, 0.1, 0.3, 1.5, 3 and 10 mg/kg. Among the roughly 52 dose-escalation patients, around 20 had hepatocellular carcinoma, around 15 melanoma, 9 renal cell carcinoma and 9 head and neck cancer. In the dose-escalation cohort, around 80% of patients were male, and the mean age was 60 years with a range of roughly 23 to 79. Prior anti-PD-1, anti-PD-L1 or anti-CTLA-4 therapy was permitted, and 40% to 50% of dose-escalation patients had received checkpoint inhibitors. Three dose-escalation patients achieved partial responses, one with hepatocellular carcinoma and two with cutaneous melanoma. The point of sequencing TCRbeta in the periphery was to test whether ivuxolimab changed TCR sequence diversity and drove clonal T-cell expansion. The paper covers the monotherapy dose-escalation part of the phase I ivuxolimab trial, which included N of about 50 patients.

Paper-wide results and their limitations: At doses from 0.1 to 3.0 mg/kg, clonal expansion was seen in both CD4+ and CD8+ blood T cells between baseline and week 6. Low levels of normalized T-cell clonal expansion were also seen in some nonresponding patients. On average, CD8+ T cells showed more expanded clones than CD4+ T cells after ivuxolimab. Partial responders in the 0.1-3.0 mg/kg groups had among the lowest normalized peripheral clonal expansion, especially among CD8+ T cells. Which antigens the clonally expanded peripheral T cells were specific for was not determined.

On this clone: Its antigen is currently not known. No base quality information exists; no much larger clone differs at one position.

Patients with a history of autoimmune disease or receiving systemic immunosuppression were excluded from the trial. Peripheral blood for TCR sequencing was collected from all dose cohorts at baseline, on cycle 4 day 1, and on cycle 7 day 1. The samples were taken from a phase I, first-in-human, multicenter, open-label dose-escalation trial of ivuxolimab. Adults with locally advanced or metastatic melanoma, renal cell, hepatocellular, or head and neck squamous cell carcinoma were enrolled in the trial. CD4+ and CD8+ T cells were sorted separately from peripheral blood before TCR sequencing. The germline V gene (reference sequence) specifies MNHEY as CDR1 and SMNVEV as CDR2. The cysteine opens and the phenylalanine closes a CDR3 of 16 amino acids. The DNA shown is the 48-base CDR3, in frame from base 1. The germline ends are 14 bases apart after V is trimmed by 4 bases and J by 4 bases. For sequencing of the TCRbeta CDR3 region, genomic DNA was extracted from the sorted cells. The immunoSEQ Assay was used to sequence the TCRbeta CDR3 regions. The immuneACCESS repertoire file appears here via TCRdb, limited to in-frame rearrangements. These files lack a portion of the clones; in checked studies, under half of the deficit traces to unresolved V genes, and the cause of the others is not known. In this sample the table shows tens of thousands of clones, approximately 90% of which occur a single time. 0.4% to 0.5% of the sample lies in the top ten.

The sample was CD4+ or CD8+ T cells sorted from blood, taken in a trial of the OX40 agonist ivuxolimab. In this chain, TRBV27 is recombined with TRBJ1-6; TRBD1 is a weak D gene call, 6 bases matching. The TCR was taken from an adult with an advanced solid tumor such as melanoma, head and neck, liver or kidney cancer. The CDR3 in this case is CASSSSTGDYNSPLHF. The DNA sequence is given as TGTGCCAGCAGTTCCTCGACAGGAGATTATAATTCACCCCTCCACTTT.